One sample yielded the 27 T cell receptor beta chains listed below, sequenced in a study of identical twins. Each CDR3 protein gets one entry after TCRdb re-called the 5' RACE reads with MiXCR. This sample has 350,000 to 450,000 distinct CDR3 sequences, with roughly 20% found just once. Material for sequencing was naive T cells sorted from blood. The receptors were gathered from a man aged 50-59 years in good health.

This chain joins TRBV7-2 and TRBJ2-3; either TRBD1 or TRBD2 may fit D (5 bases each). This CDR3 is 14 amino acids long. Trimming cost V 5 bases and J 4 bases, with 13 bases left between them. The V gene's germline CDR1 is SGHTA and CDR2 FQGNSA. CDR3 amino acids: CASSLGTLPDTQYF. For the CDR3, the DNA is TGTGCCAGCAGCCTTGGGACCCTCCCAGATACGCAGTATTTT.

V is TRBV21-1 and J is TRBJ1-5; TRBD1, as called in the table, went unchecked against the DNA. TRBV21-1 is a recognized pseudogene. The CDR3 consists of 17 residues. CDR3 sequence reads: CASSKKLGGNSNQPQHF. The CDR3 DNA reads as TGTGCCAGCAGCAAAAAATTGGGGGGCAATAGCAATCAGCCCCAGCATTTT.

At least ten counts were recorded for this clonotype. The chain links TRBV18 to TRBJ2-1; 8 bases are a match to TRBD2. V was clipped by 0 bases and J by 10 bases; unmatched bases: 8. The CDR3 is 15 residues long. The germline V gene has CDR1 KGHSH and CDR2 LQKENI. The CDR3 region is CASSPPHLAGGEQFF. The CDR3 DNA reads TGTGCCAGCTCACCACCGCATCTGGCGGGAGGAGAGCAGTTCTTC.

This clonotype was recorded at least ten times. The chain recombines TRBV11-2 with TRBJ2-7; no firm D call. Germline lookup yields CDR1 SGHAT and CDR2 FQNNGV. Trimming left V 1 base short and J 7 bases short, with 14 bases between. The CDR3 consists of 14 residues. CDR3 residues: CASSLGGLRWEQYF. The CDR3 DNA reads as TGTGCCAGCAGCTTAGGCGGCTTGCGTTGGGAGCAGTACTTC.

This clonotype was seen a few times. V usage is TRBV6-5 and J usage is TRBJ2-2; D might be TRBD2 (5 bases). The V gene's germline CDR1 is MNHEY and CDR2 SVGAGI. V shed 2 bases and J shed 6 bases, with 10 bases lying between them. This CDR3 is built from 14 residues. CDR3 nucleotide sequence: TGTGCCAGCAGTTACCTCGGGAAGGCCGGGGAGCTGTTTTTT. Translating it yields CASSYLGKAGELFF.

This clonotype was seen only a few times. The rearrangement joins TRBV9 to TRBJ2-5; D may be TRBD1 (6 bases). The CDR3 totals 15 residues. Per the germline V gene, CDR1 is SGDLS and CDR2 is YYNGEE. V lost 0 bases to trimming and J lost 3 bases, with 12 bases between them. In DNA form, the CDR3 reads TGTGCCAGCAGCGTAGCTTCGGGACAAAAAGAGACCCAGTACTTC. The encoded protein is CASSVASGQKETQYF. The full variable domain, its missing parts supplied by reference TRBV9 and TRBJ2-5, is DSGVTQTPKHLITATGQRVTLRCSPRSGDLSVYWYQQSLDQGLQFLIQYYNGEERAKGNILERFSAQQFPDLHSELNLSSLELGDSALYFCASSVASGQKETQYFGPGTRLLVL.

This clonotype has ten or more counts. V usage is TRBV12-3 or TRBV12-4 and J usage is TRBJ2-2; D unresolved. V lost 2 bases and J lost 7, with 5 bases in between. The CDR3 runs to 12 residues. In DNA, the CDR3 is TGTGCCAGCAGTTTAAGGGTCGGGGAGCTGTTTTTT. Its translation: CASSLRVGELFF.

Written as DNA, the CDR3 is TGTGCCAGCAGTTCAATAGGGGGCAATGAGCAGTTCTTC. Protein product: CASSSIGGNEQFF. V gene TRBV28 combines with J gene TRBJ2-1; possible D gene TRBD1, 6 bases. The V gene lost 4 bases and the J gene lost 6 bases, with 10 bases spanning the gap. The germline CDR1 and CDR2 sequences are MDHEN and SYDVKM. CDR3 length: 13 residues.

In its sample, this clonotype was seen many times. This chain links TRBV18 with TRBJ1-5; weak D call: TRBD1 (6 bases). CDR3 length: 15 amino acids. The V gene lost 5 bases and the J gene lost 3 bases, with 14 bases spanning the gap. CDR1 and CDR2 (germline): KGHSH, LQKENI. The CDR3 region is CASSYDRTVNQPQHF. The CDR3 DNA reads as TGTGCCAGCTCATATGACAGGACCGTCAATCAGCCCCAGCATTTT.

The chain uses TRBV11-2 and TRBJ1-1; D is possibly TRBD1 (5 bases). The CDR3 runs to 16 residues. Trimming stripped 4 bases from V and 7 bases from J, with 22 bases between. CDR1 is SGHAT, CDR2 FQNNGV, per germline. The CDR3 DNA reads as TGTGCCAGCAGCTCCTCCAAGGGACGTATCTCGATTGAAGCTTTCTTT. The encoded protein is CASSSSKGRISIEAFF.

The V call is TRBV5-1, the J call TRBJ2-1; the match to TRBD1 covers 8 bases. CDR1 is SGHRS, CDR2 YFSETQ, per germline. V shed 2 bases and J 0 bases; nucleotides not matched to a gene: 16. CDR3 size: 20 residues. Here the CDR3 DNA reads TGCGCCAGCAGCTTAAAGTCCCGGGACAGGTGGGGTTTCTCCTACAATGAGCAGTTCTTC. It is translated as CASSLKSRDRWGFSYNEQFF. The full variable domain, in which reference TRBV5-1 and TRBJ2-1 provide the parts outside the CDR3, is KAGVTQTPRYLIKTRGQQVTLSCSPISGHRSVSWYQQTPGQGLQFLFEYFSETQRNKGNFPGRFSGRQFSNSRSEMNVSTLELGDSALYLCASSLKSRDRWGFSYNEQFFGPGTRLTVL.

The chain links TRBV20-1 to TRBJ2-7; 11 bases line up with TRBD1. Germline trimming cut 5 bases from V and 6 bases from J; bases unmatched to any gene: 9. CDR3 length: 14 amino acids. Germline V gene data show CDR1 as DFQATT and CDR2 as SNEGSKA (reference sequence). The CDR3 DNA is TGCAGTGCTTCACCGGGACAGGGGGTTGGCGAGCAGTACTTC. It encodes CSASPGQGVGEQYF.

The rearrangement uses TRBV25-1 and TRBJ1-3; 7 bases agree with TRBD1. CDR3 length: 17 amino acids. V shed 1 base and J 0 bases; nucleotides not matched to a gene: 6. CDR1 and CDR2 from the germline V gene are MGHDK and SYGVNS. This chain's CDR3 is CASSEFGTEFSGNTIYF. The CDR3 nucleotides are TGTGCCAGCAGTGAATTTGGGACAGAGTTCTCTGGAAACACCATATATTTT. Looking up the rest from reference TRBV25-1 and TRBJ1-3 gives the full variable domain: EADIYQTPRYLVIGTGKKITLECSQTMGHDKMYWYQQDPGMELHLIHYSYGVNSTEKGDLSSESTVSRIRTEHFPLTLESARPSHTSQYLCASSEFGTEFSGNTIYFGEGSWLTVV.

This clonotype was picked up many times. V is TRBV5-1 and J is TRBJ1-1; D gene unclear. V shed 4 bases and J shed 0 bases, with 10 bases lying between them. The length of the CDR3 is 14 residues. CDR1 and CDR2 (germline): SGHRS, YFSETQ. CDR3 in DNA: TGCGCCAGCAGCGCATTAAACATGAACACTGAAGCTTTCTTT. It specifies CASSALNMNTEAFF.

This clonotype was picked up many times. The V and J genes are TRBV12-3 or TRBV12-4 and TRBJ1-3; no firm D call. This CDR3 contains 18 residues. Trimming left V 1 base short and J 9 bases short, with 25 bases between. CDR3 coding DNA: TGTGCCAGCAGTTTAGGGGTTATCGTCACCCGCTTGTTGGGCACCATATATTTT. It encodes CASSLGVIVTRLLGTIYF.

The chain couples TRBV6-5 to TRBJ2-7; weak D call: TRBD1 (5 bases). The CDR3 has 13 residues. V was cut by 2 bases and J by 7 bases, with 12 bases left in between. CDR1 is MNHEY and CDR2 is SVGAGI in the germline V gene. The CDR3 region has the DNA TGTGCCAGCAGTTACCCAACAGGAACGGAGCAGTACTTC. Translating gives CASSYPTGTEQYF.

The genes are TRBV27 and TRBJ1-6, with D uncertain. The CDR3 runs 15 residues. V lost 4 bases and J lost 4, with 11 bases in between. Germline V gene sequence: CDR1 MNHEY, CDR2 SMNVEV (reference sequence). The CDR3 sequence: CASSWVGDYNSPLHF. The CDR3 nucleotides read TGTGCCAGCAGTTGGGTTGGGGATTATAATTCACCCCTCCACTTT.

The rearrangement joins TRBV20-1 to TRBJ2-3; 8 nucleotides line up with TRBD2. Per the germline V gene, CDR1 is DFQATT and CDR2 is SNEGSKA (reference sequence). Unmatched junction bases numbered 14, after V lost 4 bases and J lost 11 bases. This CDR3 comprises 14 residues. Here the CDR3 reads CSANTFPGGSVQYF. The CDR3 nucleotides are TGCAGTGCTAATACGTTCCCGGGAGGGAGTGTGCAGTATTTT.

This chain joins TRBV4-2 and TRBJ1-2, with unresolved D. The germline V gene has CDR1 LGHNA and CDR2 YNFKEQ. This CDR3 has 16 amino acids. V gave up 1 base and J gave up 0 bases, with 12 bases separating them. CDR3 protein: CASSQAGRAANYGYTF. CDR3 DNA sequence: TGTGCCAGCAGCCAAGCTGGGAGGGCAGCTAACTATGGCTACACCTTC.

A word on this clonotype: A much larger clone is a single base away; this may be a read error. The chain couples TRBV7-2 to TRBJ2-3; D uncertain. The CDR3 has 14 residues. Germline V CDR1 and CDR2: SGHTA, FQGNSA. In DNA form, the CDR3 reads TGTCCCAGCAGCTTAATGGCTAGTTCAGATACGCAGTATTTT. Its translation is CPSSLMASSDTQYF.

CDR3: CASTQDGTSIYEQYF. CDR3 DNA: TGTGCCAGCACCCAAGACGGGACTAGCATCTACGAGCAGTACTTC. The chain couples TRBV27 to TRBJ2-7; the match to TRBD2 covers 9 bases. V shed 7 bases and J 3 bases; nucleotides not matched to a gene: 10. Germline assignment: CDR1 MNHEY and CDR2 SMNVEV (reference sequence). This CDR3 spans 15 amino acids.

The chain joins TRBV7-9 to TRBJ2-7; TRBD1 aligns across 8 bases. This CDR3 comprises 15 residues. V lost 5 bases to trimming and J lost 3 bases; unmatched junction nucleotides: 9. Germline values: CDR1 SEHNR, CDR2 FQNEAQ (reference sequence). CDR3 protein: CASSGTQGADYEQYF. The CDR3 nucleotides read TGTGCCAGCAGCGGCACCCAGGGGGCCGACTACGAGCAGTACTTC. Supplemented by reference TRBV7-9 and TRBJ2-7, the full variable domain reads DTGVSQNPRHKITKRGQNVTFRCDPISEHNRLYWYRQTLGQGPEFLTYFQNEAQLEKSRLLSDRFSAERPKGSFSTLEIQRTEQGDSAMYLCASSGTQGADYEQYFGPGTRLTVT.

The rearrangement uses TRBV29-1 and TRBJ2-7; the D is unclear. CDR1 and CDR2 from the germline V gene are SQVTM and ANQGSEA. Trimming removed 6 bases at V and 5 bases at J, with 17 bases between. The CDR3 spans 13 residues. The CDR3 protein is CSVNSGPTHEQYF. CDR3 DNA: TGCAGCGTCAATTCCGGCCCCACGCACGAGCAGTACTTC.

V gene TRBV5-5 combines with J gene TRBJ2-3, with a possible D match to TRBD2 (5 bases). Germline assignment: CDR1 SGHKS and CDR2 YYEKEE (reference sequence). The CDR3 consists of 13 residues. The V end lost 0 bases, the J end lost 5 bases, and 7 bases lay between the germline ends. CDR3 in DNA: TGTGCCAGCAGCTTGGGCCGGGAAGATACGCAGTATTTT. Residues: CASSLGREDTQYF.

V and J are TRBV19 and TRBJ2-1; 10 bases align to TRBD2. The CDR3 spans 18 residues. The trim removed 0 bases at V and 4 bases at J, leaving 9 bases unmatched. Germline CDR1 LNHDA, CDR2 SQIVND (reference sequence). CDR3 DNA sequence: TGTGCCAGTAGTATAGATTGGGCTAGCGGGAGAAAGTACAATGAGCAGTTCTTC. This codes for CASSIDWASGRKYNEQFF.

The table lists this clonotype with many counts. CDR3 DNA: TGTGCCAGCAGCTTAGAAACAGACTCCTACAATGAGCAGTTCTTC. Translated: CASSLETDSYNEQFF. This sequence joins TRBV7-6 and TRBJ2-1; D remains unclear. With 1 base removed from V and 0 bases from J, the gap between germline ends came to 7 bases. From germline, CDR1 is SGHVS and CDR2 FNYEAQ. The length of the CDR3 is 15 residues.

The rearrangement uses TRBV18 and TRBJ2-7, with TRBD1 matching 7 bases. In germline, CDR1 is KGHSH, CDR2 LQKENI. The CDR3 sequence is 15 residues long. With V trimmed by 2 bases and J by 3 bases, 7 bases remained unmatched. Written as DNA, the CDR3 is TGTGCCAGCTCACCAGGGGGACAGCTTGGCTACGAGCAGTACTTC. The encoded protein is CASSPGGQLGYEQYF.